This TCR beta chain was captured in a study of cytomegalovirus exposure and HLA in healthy donors. The V gene's germline CDR1 is MDHEN and CDR2 SYDVKM. The CDR3 loop spans 12 amino acids. Trimming removed 5 bases at V and 8 bases at J, with 12 bases between. PCR was performed using 60 Vbeta and 13 Jbeta primers. This table comes from immunoSEQ multiplex PCR, and its TCRdb copy is limited to in-frame clones, with some not included. The sample has about 130,000 clones; about 80% are singletons. Sequencing was carried out using PBMCs. V usage is TRBV28 and J usage is TRBJ1-2; D not certain. The source is a woman in her forties in good health and CMV-seronegative. DNA for the CDR3: TGTGCCAGCAGTCTGGGCCCAAAGGGCTACACCTTC. Translated, it gives CASSLGPKGYTF.